The 25 T cell receptor beta chains below all came from one sample that was sequenced in a study of regulatory T cells in long-lasting Graves disease. HTBI primers from iRepertoire and Arm-PCR of CDR3 regions yielded the TCR beta libraries. Via MiXCR, TCRdb re-called the multiplex PCR reads, giving one row per CDR3 protein. The data contain 400,000 to 650,000 distinct CDR3 sequences, approximately 16% of them singletons. Regarding time point: newly diagnosed GD, antithyroid drugs for less than 3 months. Scientists built the TCR library using RNA that was extracted from PBMCs. A further study also used this sample, focusing on T cells in Graves' hyperthyroidism and ophthalmopathy.

The sample consisted of peripheral blood mononuclear cells (PBMCs), taken at new diagnosis, from a patient treated with antithyroid drugs. These receptors were taken from a woman aged 35 to 59 with Graves disease.

This chain joins TRBV24-1 and TRBJ1-1, with D tentatively TRBD1 (6 bases). Between the trimmed V and J ends, which lost 8 bases and 3 bases, there was a span of 12 bases. Looked up from germline, CDR1 is KGHDR and CDR2 is SFDVKD. This CDR3 region has 13 residues. The CDR3 nucleotides are TGTGCCACCAAGGGGGGGGAGGACACTGAAGCTTTCTTT. It yields the protein CATKGGEDTEAFF.

This clonotype was detected ten times or more. This chain joins TRBV3-1 and TRBJ2-7, with D unresolved. The CDR3 covers 13 residues. Germline CDR1 is LGHDT and CDR2 is YNNKEL (reference sequence). Trimming took off 0 bases at V and 3 bases at J, with 6 bases between the two ends. In DNA form, the CDR3 reads TGTGCCAGCAGCCAAGATAACCTCTACGAGCAGTACTTC. Translation: CASSQDNLYEQYF.

The chain links TRBV9 to TRBJ1-6, with D perhaps matching TRBD1 (6 bases). CDR3 length: 14 amino acids. V lost 0 bases and J lost 5, with 6 bases in between. Germline V gene lookup returns CDR1 SGDLS and CDR2 YYNGEE. CDR3 amino acids: CASSVAGDNSPLHF. Here the CDR3 DNA reads TGTGCCAGCAGCGTAGCAGGGGATAATTCACCCCTCCACTTT.

To note about this clonotype: A read error may explain this, as a much larger clone is one base away. V gene TRBV3-1 combines with J gene TRBJ2-1; D gene uncertain. The V and J ends lost 2 bases and 10 bases respectively, with 12 bases between them. The CDR3 spans 13 residues. Germline CDR1 LGHDT, CDR2 YNNKEL (reference sequence). The CDR3 reads CASSQSWAYEQFF. The CDR3 coding sequence is TGTGCCAGCAGCCAATCCTGGGCCTACGAGCAGTTCTTC.

This clonotype was counted many times. This chain connects TRBV12-3 or TRBV12-4 to TRBJ1-4; no definite D call. CDR3 size: 14 residues. V lost 3 bases and J 8 bases, leaving 13 bases between the germline ends. CDR3: CASSLSPRLEKLFF. The CDR3 DNA reads as TGTGCCAGCAGTTTGAGCCCGAGGCTAGAAAAACTGTTTTTT.

This clonotype has a count of ten or more. The gene calls are TRBV5-6 and TRBJ1-2; possibly TRBD1 for D (6 bases). Germline CDR1 reads SGHDT; CDR2 reads YYEEEE. There are 14 residues in the CDR3. V lost 0 bases and J 3 bases, leaving 9 bases between the germline ends. CDR3 loop: CASSLGRGHYGYTF. The CDR3 DNA reads as TGTGCCAGCAGCTTGGGCCGGGGGCACTATGGCTACACCTTC.

This clonotype was counted only a few times. A much larger clone lies a single base off, so this may be a read error. This rearrangement joins TRBV18 to TRBJ2-7; TRBD2 is a possible D gene (7 bases). This CDR3 has 13 residues. Trimming shortened V by 6 bases and J by 3 bases, and 12 bases separated the two germline ends. The germline gives CDR1 KGHSH, CDR2 LQKENI. The CDR3 nucleotides read TGTGCCAGCTCGGCGGGGGCGAACTACGAGCAGTACTTC. Protein: CASSAGANYEQYF.

In this sample, this clonotype turned up many times. This chain links TRBV3-1 with TRBJ1-2; 8 bases match TRBD1. Germline assignment: CDR1 LGHDT and CDR2 YNNKEL (reference sequence). This CDR3 spans 15 amino acids. Trimming took 5 bases from V and 7 from J; bases not matched to a gene: 12. The CDR3 region has the DNA TGTGCCAGCAGCTTCCGGGCGGACAGGGCGAGTGGCTACACCTTC. Translation gives CASSFRADRASGYTF. Filled out from reference TRBV3-1 and TRBJ1-2, the complete variable domain reads DTAVSQTPKYLVTQMGNDKSIKCEQNLGHDTMYWYKQDSKKFLKIMFSYNNKELIINETVPNRFSPKSPDKAHLNLHINSLELGDSAVYFCASSFRADRASGYTFGSGTRLTVV.

In regard to this clonotype: An end of the junction differs from the germline gene, which may be a read error. V gene TRBV15 combines with J gene TRBJ2-2, with unresolved D. Germline values: CDR1 LNHNV, CDR2 YYDKDF (reference sequence). This CDR3 is 15 amino acids long. The chain's CDR3 is CTTSRDVQITGELFF. The CDR3 bases are TGTACCACCAGCAGAGATGTTCAGATCACCGGGGAGCTGTTTTTT.

This clonotype was observed a few times. J is TRBJ2-1 and V is TRBV5-1; 8 bases agree with TRBD2. The CDR3 contains 17 residues. V trimming: 7 bases; J trimming: 6 bases; junction bases outside the gene matches: 18. The germline V gene has CDR1 SGHRS and CDR2 YFSETQ. This CDR3 is CASASSRGTRIINEQFF. DNA of the CDR3: TGCGCCAGCGCCTCATCTCGCGGGACTAGAATTATCAATGAGCAGTTCTTC.

There are many counts of this clonotype. Here the CDR3 DNA reads TGTGCCAGCCGACCATTGGGCTATGGCTACACCTTC. Its translation is CASRPLGYGYTF. The rearrangement links TRBV6-1 to TRBJ1-2; no clear D. In germline, CDR1 is MNHNS, CDR2 SASEGT. This CDR3 has 12 amino acids. V lost 8 bases to trimming and J lost 4 bases, with 11 bases between them.

At least ten counts were recorded for this clonotype. The junction differs from germline at one of its ends, possibly a read error. This chain links TRBV12-3 or TRBV12-4 with TRBJ2-5; perhaps D is TRBD1 or TRBD2 (5 bases each). This CDR3 is built from 14 residues. In nucleotides, the CDR3 is TGTGCCAGCAGCTTAGCAGGGAGTGGAGAGACCCAGTACTTC. Residues: CASSLAGSGETQYF.

DNA for the CDR3: TGCGCCAGCAGCTTGGTAGGCAGGGGTTACGAGCAGTACTTC. Its protein product is CASSLVGRGYEQYF. The chain employs TRBV5-1 and TRBJ2-7; tentatively, D is TRBD1 (6 bases). V lost 0 bases and J 4 bases, leaving 11 bases between the germline ends. The CDR3 has 14 residues. Germline assignment: CDR1 SGHRS and CDR2 YFSETQ. Using reference TRBV5-1 and TRBJ2-7 for the parts outside the CDR3, the full variable domain is KAGVTQTPRYLIKTRGQQVTLSCSPISGHRSVSWYQQTPGQGLQFLFEYFSETQRNKGNFPGRFSGRQFSNSRSEMNVSTLELGDSALYLCASSLVGRGYEQYFGPGTRLTVT.

The DNA for the CDR3 is TGTGCCAGCTCACCCGGGACTAGCGGGGCCCAAGAGACCCAGTACTTC. Translated, it gives CASSPGTSGAQETQYF. V is TRBV18 and J is TRBJ2-5; 13 positions agree with TRBD2. After removal of 3 bases from V and 1 base from J, the junction contained 2 bases not matched to a gene. This CDR3 contains 16 residues. Germline CDR1 and CDR2: KGHSH and LQKENI.

The sample holds a few counts of this clonotype. The gene calls are TRBV30 and TRBJ2-7; maybe TRBD1 (6 bases). The CDR3 spans 15 residues. The germline V gene encodes CDR1 GTSNPN and CDR2 SVGIG (reference sequence). Trimming cost V 0 bases and J 1 base, with 13 bases left between them. The CDR3: CAWSVPDRYSYEQYF. DNA of the CDR3: TGTGCCTGGAGTGTACCAGACAGGTATTCCTACGAGCAGTACTTC. The variable domain in full, with the rest retrieved from reference TRBV30 and TRBJ2-7, is SQTIHQWPATLVQPVGSPLSLECTVEGTSNPNLYWYRQAAGRGLQLLFYSVGIGQISSEVPQNLSASRPQDRQFILSSKKLLLSDSGFYLCAWSVPDRYSYEQYFGPGTRLTVT.

There are a few counts of this clonotype. The chain links TRBV19 to TRBJ1-2; the match to TRBD1 covers 7 bases. Germline assignment: CDR1 LNHDA and CDR2 SQIVND (reference sequence). The CDR3 has 17 amino acids. With V trimmed by 6 bases and J by 4 bases, 17 bases remained unmatched. The CDR3 DNA reads TGTGCCAGTAGACCCCCCGGGGGACAGTTCTATTCCTATGGCTACACCTTC. Translation gives CASRPPGGQFYSYGYTF.

This clonotype appeared a few times. This sequence joins TRBV6-2 or TRBV6-3 and TRBJ1-2; no clear D gene. This CDR3 has 13 amino acids. Trimming cost V 5 bases and J 1 base, with 8 bases left between them. Germline CDR1 is MNHEY and CDR2 is SVGEGT. CDR3 bases: TGTGCCAGCAGTGTCACCCTTAACTATGGCTACACCTTC. Its translation is CASSVTLNYGYTF.

In its sample, this clonotype was seen many times. The CDR3 here is CATSDPRDSYSYNEQFF. The CDR3 coding sequence is TGTGCCACCAGTGATCCCCGGGACAGTTACTCCTACAATGAGCAGTTCTTC. The chain combines TRBV24-1 with TRBJ2-1; 7 bases fit TRBD1. Germline CDR1 is KGHDR and CDR2 is SFDVKD. The CDR3 totals 17 residues. J lost 0 bases, V lost 3 bases, and 7 bases had no gene match.

This clonotype was observed at least ten times. This chain connects TRBV6-1 to TRBJ2-7; D ambiguous. This CDR3 has 14 amino acids. V was pared by 6 bases and J by 7 bases, with 19 bases between. Germline V gene sequence: CDR1 MNHNS, CDR2 SASEGT. This CDR3 reads CASSRMTGSREQYF. DNA for the CDR3: TGTGCCAGCAGCAGAATGACTGGCTCGAGAGAGCAGTACTTC.

This rearrangement joins TRBV7-7 to TRBJ2-7; D may be TRBD2 (6 bases). Germline V CDR1 and CDR2: SSHAT, FNYEAQ (reference sequence). V lost 5 bases to trimming and J lost 3 bases, with 20 bases between them. The CDR3 is made up of 16 amino acids. CDR3 residues: CASSPALADAYYEQYF. The CDR3 nucleotides read TGTGCCAGCAGCCCTGCATTAGCGGATGCCTACTACGAGCAGTACTTC.

At least ten counts were recorded for this clonotype. This sequence joins TRBV27 and TRBJ1-5, with 7 nucleotides matching TRBD1. The J segment lost 3 bases and the V segment lost 4 bases, leaving 15 bases of the junction unmatched. The germline V gene has CDR1 MNHEY and CDR2 SMNVEV (reference sequence). The CDR3 consists of 18 residues. In nucleotides, the CDR3 is TGTGCCAGCAGTTCCTACGCCGACAGGGATCTTCTCAATCAGCCCCAGCATTTT. It translates to CASSSYADRDLLNQPQHF.

There are many counts of this clonotype. The V and J genes are TRBV20-1 and TRBJ1-4; TRBD1 matches 9 bases. After removal of 2 bases from V and 12 bases from J, the junction contained 13 bases not matched to a gene. The CDR3 has 15 amino acids. Germline lookup yields CDR1 DFQATT and CDR2 SNEGSKA (reference sequence). Written as DNA, the CDR3 is TGCAGTGCTAGACCCTTCCGGGACAGGGTTGATCAACTGTTTTTT. Translation: CSARPFRDRVDQLFF.

Concerning this clonotype: This could be a read error, since a much larger clone is one nucleotide away. The rearrangement uses TRBV13 and TRBJ2-7, with D possibly matching TRBD2 (5 bases). Germline CDR1 and CDR2: PRHDT and FYEKMQ (reference sequence). The CDR3 is 14 residues long. CDR3 sequence reads: CVSSPPGLVREQYF. The CDR3 region has the DNA TGTGTCAGCAGCCCCCCGGGATTGGTCCGGGAGCAGTACTTC.

Turning to this clonotype: A much larger clone lies one base from this, so it may be a read error. This chain links TRBV11-2 with TRBJ1-1, with D unresolved. CDR3 length equals 16 residues. Trimming stripped 2 bases from V and 5 bases from J, with 18 bases between. In germline, CDR1 is SGHAT, CDR2 FQNNGV. The CDR3 protein is CASSLTQDPLRTEAFF. For the CDR3, the DNA is TGTGCCAGCAGCTTAACGCAGGACCCGTTGAGAACTGAAGCTTTCTTT. Full variable domain (outside the CDR3, taken from reference TRBV11-2 and TRBJ1-1): EAGVAQSPRYKIIEKRQSVAFWCNPISGHATLYWYQQILGQGPKLLIQFQNNGVVDDSQLPKDRFSAERLKGVDSTLKIQPAKLEDSAVYLCASSLTQDPLRTEAFFGQGTRLTVV.

This clonotype was seen at least ten times. V and J are TRBV20-1 and TRBJ1-2, with 9 bases fitting TRBD1. The CDR3 length is 13 residues. Germline CDR1 and CDR2: DFQATT and SNEGSKA (reference sequence). The ends lost 3 bases at V and 4 bases at J; junction bases unmatched: 3. Here the CDR3 reads CSASMDRGYGYTF. CDR3 DNA: TGCAGTGCTAGTATGGACAGGGGCTATGGCTACACCTTC.